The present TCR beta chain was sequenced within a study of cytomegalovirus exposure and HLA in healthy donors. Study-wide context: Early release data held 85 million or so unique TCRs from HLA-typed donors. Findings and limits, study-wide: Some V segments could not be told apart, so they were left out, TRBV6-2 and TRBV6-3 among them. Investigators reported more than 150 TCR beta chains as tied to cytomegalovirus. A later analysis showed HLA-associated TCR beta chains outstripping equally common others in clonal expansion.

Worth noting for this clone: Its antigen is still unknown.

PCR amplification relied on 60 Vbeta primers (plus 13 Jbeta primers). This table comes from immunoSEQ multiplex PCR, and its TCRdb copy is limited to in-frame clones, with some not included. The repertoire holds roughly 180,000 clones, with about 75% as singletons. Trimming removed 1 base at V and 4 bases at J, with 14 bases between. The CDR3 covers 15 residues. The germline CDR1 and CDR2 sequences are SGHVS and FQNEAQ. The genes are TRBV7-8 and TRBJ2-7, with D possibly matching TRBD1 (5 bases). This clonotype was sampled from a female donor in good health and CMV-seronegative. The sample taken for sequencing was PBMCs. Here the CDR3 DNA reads TGTGCCAGCAGCTTAGAGCAGGGTCGCATGTACGAGCAGTACTTC. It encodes CASSLEQGRMYEQYF.